Shown below are 2 T cell receptor beta chains from a single sample sequenced in a study of blood T cell repertoires in COVID-19. Clones were sequenced by immunoSEQ multiplex PCR, and TCRdb holds only the in-frame ones, with some missing. The sample holds some 220,000 clones, more than 75% seen once. Source material: peripheral blood. Every receptor here comes from a man in his fifties who had recovered from COVID-19.

V and J are TRBV6-2 or TRBV6-3 and TRBJ2-1, with 10 bases lining up with TRBD2. CDR3 length: 15 residues. Germline loops: CDR1 MNHEY, CDR2 SVGEGT. V lost 5 bases, J lost 4 bases, and 5 bases stayed unmatched. Here the CDR3 reads CASSITSGTYNEQFF. The CDR3 DNA reads TGTGCCAGCAGTATCACTAGCGGGACTTACAATGAGCAGTTCTTC.

This clone was observed a handful of times. The rearrangement uses TRBV5-8 and TRBJ1-2; TRBD1 is a possible D gene (5 bases). Per germline, CDR1 SGHTS and CDR2 YDEGEE. The length of the CDR3 is 14 residues. V lost 9 bases to trimming and J lost 3 bases, with 18 bases between them. The CDR3 protein is CATRYSGKDYGYTF. Written as DNA, the CDR3 is TGTGCCACCCGGTATTCAGGGAAGGACTATGGCTACACCTTC.